This TCR beta chain was identified in a study of human T cells and chemical hapten exposure. Study-level background: Alopecia areata, totalis and universalis patients, mostly female, were included.

TCRdb ran MiXCR on the RACE reads and lists one entry per CDR3 protein. This sample has about 260,000 distinct CDR3 sequences, with approximately 8.6% found just once. Points on this clonotype: The antigen is undetermined.

The study, taken as a whole, reports: Donors were affected by alopecia, so their immune reaction might vary from that of healthy individuals. In comparison with controls, expanded TCRs gave rise to a significantly larger number of large CDR3 similarity clusters.

Germline values: CDR1 SGHTA, CDR2 FQGNSA. The CDR3 is 16 residues long. After removal of 6 bases from V and 8 bases from J, the junction contained 14 bases not matched to a gene. Time point indicated: pre-sensitization, week 0. Treatment in this sample: therapeutic diphenylcyclopropenone sensitization with weekly scalp DPC. This chain links TRBV7-2 with TRBJ2-1; 9 nucleotides match TRBD2. The source of this sequence is a woman in her thirties or forties with alopecia areata. Some clones in this sample may be carry-over from other donors' samples. The sample here was whole blood, taken in connection with sensitization to the hapten diphenylcyclopropenone (DPC). The DNA of the CDR3 is TGTGCCAGCAGGAGCCCGACTAGCGGCCACCACGATGAGCAGTTCTTC. It is translated as CASRSPTSGHHDEQFF.